This T cell receptor (beta chain) was documented in a study of T cell changes during pregnancy in multiple sclerosis. Germline values: CDR1 SGHDN, CDR2 FVKESK. V lost 2 bases, J lost 8 bases, and 5 bases stayed unmatched. The CDR3 contains 14 residues. Assay: immunoSEQ multiplex PCR; the TCRdb copy retains only in-frame clones and omits some. The top ten clones hold 3% to 3.5% of a sample with about 110,000 clones, about 89% of them seen once. The chain couples TRBV14 to TRBJ1-2, with 10 nucleotides matching TRBD1. Sequenced here: peripheral blood, sampled after pregnancy. This receptor was identified in a female donor with multiple sclerosis, enrolled in a pregnancy study. The CDR3 sequence is CASSQLPGQGGYTF. The CDR3 nucleotides are TGTGCCAGCAGCCAACTCCCGGGACAGGGGGGCTACACCTTC.